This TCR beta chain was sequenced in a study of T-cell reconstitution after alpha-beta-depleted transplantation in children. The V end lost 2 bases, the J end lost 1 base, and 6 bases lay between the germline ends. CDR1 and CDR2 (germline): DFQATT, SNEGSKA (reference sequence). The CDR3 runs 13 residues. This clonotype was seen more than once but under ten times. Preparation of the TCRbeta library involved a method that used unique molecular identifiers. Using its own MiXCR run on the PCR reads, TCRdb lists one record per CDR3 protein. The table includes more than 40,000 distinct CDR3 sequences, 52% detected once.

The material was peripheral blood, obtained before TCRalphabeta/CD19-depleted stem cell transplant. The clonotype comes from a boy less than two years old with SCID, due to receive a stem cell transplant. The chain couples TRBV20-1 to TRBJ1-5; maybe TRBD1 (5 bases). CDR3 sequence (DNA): TGCAGTGCTAGACAGGGAAGCAATCAGCCCCAGCATTTT. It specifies CSARQGSNQPQHF.